Sequencing of this T cell receptor (beta chain) was carried out in a study of blood T cell repertoires in COVID-19 (dated by TCRdb to the early 2020s). About the investigation overall: Collaborator samples came from the United States, Italy and Spain and covered acute and convalescent phases of COVID-19. The material from the prospective study consisted of cDNA or gDNA derived from T cells, B-cell-depleted T cells, or PBMCs. Subjects who had been exposed to COVID-19, were actively infected with it, or had recovered from it provided the deeply sampled blood TCRbeta repertoires that made up the dataset. A freely available public database, intended as a resource for researchers studying the immune response to SARS-CoV-2, is where the repertoires were released. The samples were drawn from the first 160 participants of the ongoing ImmuneRACE study and from some 1,300 subjects provided by 6 global collaborators. The sample metadata nearly always contained a de-identified subject ID, COVID-19 status, age in years and sex. HLA class I and class II types, where available, came from metadata supplied by the sample provider rather than from assay-based typing.

Points on this clone: No cognate antigen has been identified for it. No base qualities exist here, and no much larger clone lies one base off it.

Beyond this particular receptor, the publication reports: The quantity of clinical and demographic metadata differed by source and by participant and was supplied without curation.

Participants in the prospective study were aged roughly 18 to 90 years, lived in some 24 United States geographic areas, and enrolled through a virtual design. Cohort assignment in the prospective study relied on participant-reported clinical history from a screening survey and a study questionnaire. In the prospective study, whole blood, serum and a nasopharyngeal or oropharyngeal swab were collected from each participant by mobile phlebotomists. Participants in the prospective study had the option to provide additional blood draws and questionnaires over an approximately 2-month period. Prospective study blood samples were shipped either frozen or at room temperature before DNA extraction. TCRbeta CDR3 regions were amplified from genomic DNA using the immunoSEQ Assay, a bias-controlled multiplex PCR. The authors' analysis ran thus. The number of nucleated cells in each sample was estimated by amplification of reference gene primers within the assay. Sequence reads were collapsed and filtered to measure the absolute abundance of every unique TCRbeta CDR3 rearrangement. For each sample, productive Simpson clonality was calculated as the square root of Simpson's diversity index across productive rearrangements. TCRdb mirrors the immuneACCESS table, restricted to in-frame sequences. Some clones are absent from its copies; in checked studies, under half trace to an unresolved V gene, and the reason for the others is unknown. That table supplies the V and J calls and clone size; D and trimming were determined from the DNA. In all, the sample holds about 430,000 clones, and 88% of those were seen once. Over 0.9% of the sample rests with the top ten.

This receptor was identified in a woman aged 25 to 45 with acute COVID-19. The sequencing input was PBMCs or T cells enriched from blood (not recorded which).

At the DNA level, the sequence is TGTGCCACCAGTGATTTCGGGGCCCAGTACTTC. This sequence encodes CATSDFGAQYF. The V gene is TRBV24-1 and the J gene is TRBJ2-5; TRBD2 could be the D gene, as 5 bases match. CDR1 is given as KGHDR and CDR2 as SFDVKD, both from the germline V gene. V was cut back by 1 base and J by 9 bases, leaving a gap of 5 bases between them. Including cysteine and phenylalanine, the CDR3 has 11 amino acids. The retained sequence is limited to the CDR3, 33 bases, with the frame set at the first base.